The 15 T cell receptor beta chains below come from one sample, sequenced in a study of blood T cells in healthy people across ages. Next came a second PCR, run for roughly 6 to 11 cycles, which used a sample-barcoded 5' primer along with a J-beta primer mix. TCRdb reprocessed the 5' RACE reads with MiXCR, giving one entry per CDR3 protein. The repertoire has roughly 640,000 distinct CDR3 sequences, roughly 30% of them found once; the top ten carry 15% to 17%. The material sequenced was blood. Receptors originate from a woman older than 75 in good health.

A word on this clonotype: Mismatch with germline at one junction end may stem from a read error. V and J are TRBV3-1 and TRBJ2-4; maybe TRBD2 (6 bases). The DNA end favors TRBJ2-7, so the J call may be wrong. Per the germline V gene, CDR1 is LGHDT and CDR2 is YNNKEL (reference sequence). CDR3 length equals 14 residues. The CDR3 nucleotides read TGTGCCAACAGCCAAGCGGGCAGAGAGGACGAGCAGTACTTC. It yields the protein CANSQAGREDEQYF.

In nucleotides, the CDR3 is TGTGCCAGCAGTCCCGAATGGCGACGGATGAACACTGAAGCTTTCTTT. It translates to CASSPEWRRMNTEAFF. The chain has TRBV28 and TRBJ1-1, with unresolved D. Germline V CDR1 and CDR2: MDHEN, SYDVKM. The V end was cut by 5 bases, the J end by 0 bases, with 16 bases between. The CDR3 is 16 amino acids.

This clonotype was counted many times. The chain is built from TRBV20-1 and TRBJ2-1, with TRBD2 as a possible D gene (6 bases). The length of the CDR3 is 16 residues. The germline V and J ends were trimmed by 5 bases and 0 bases, with 17 bases remaining between them. CDR1 is DFQATT, CDR2 SNEGSKA, per germline (reference sequence). CDR3 nucleotide sequence: TGCAGTGCTCCCTCAGCGGAGACTAGCTCCTACAATGAGCAGTTCTTC. Translating gives CSAPSAETSSYNEQFF.

This clonotype was counted ten times or more. This rearrangement joins TRBV10-3 to TRBJ2-7; 11 nucleotides align to TRBD1. This CDR3 is 14 amino acids long. Germline V lookup: CDR1 ENHRY, CDR2 SYGVKD. Losses at the gene ends were 10 bases for V and 5 bases for J; bases not matched to a gene: 10. The CDR3 DNA reads as TGTGCCACACTTAGGGGACAGGGGGGGGACGAGCAGTACTTC. It translates to CATLRGQGGDEQYF.

This clonotype was seen only a few times. This chain connects TRBV4-1 to TRBJ2-1; TRBD2 matches 8 bases. The CDR3 totals 17 residues. Germline V lookup: CDR1 MGHRA, CDR2 YSYEKL. Trimming took 4 bases from V and 7 from J; bases not matched to a gene: 15. CDR3 sequence reads: CASSPGTSSALRNEQFF. The CDR3 coding sequence is TGCGCCAGCAGCCCAGGGACTAGTTCGGCCCTTCGGAATGAGCAGTTCTTC.

Worth noting for this clonotype: A read error may explain this, as a much larger clone is one base away. The chain joins TRBV20-1 to TRBJ1-2; D unclear. This CDR3 has 15 amino acids. Germline V gives CDR1 DFQATT, CDR2 SNEGSKA (reference sequence). Trimming removed 3 bases from V and 2 bases from J, with 16 bases in between. CDR3 amino acids: CSASRSLGRNYGYTF. The DNA for the CDR3 is TGCAGTGCTAGTAGGTCATTGGGAAGAAACTATGGCTACACCTTC.

The CDR3 sequence: CASTDDRFRADTQYF. CDR3 DNA: TGTGCCAGCACCGACGACCGATTTCGCGCAGATACGCAGTATTTT. This chain uses TRBV12-3 or TRBV12-4 with TRBJ2-3; D call uncertain. V lost 7 bases and J 4 bases, leaving 18 bases between the germline ends. The CDR3 runs 15 residues.

This clonotype was detected many times. The chain is built from TRBV28 and TRBJ2-7, with D unclear. Deletions cut 6 bases from V and 2 bases from J, with 8 bases between. Germline V gene data show CDR1 as MDHEN and CDR2 as SYDVKM. The length of the CDR3 is 12 residues. Here the CDR3 DNA reads TGTGCCAGCAGCCAAAGGGCCTACGAGCAGTACTTC. The encoded protein is CASSQRAYEQYF.

The table lists this clonotype with a count of one. One end of the junction does not line up with germline, which may come from a read error. J is TRBJ1-4 and V is TRBV9; the D gene is possibly TRBD1 (6 bases). Germline CDR1 and CDR2: SGDLS and YYNGEE. The CDR3 runs 15 residues. CDR3: CASSGSGQSNEKRFF. The CDR3 nucleotides read TGTGCCAGCAGCGGCAGCGGACAGTCCAATGAAAAACGGTTTTTT.

This clonotype was observed at least ten times. The chain couples TRBV7-2 to TRBJ1-4; D unresolved. CDR3 length: 14 amino acids. The V and J ends lost 5 bases and 0 bases respectively, with 7 bases between them. Germline CDR1 is SGHTA and CDR2 is FQGNSA. CDR3 bases: TGTGCCAGCAGCCAGCGGGCAACTAATGAAAAACTGTTTTTT. Amino acid sequence: CASSQRATNEKLFF.

This clonotype was detected only a few times. A much larger clone lies one base from this, so it may be a read error. In DNA form, the CDR3 reads TGTGCCAGCAGACACGCAGGGAGCACTGAAGCTTTCTTT. Protein sequence: CASRHAGSTEAFF. V is TRBV3-1 and J is TRBJ1-1; weak D call: TRBD1 (5 bases). Trimming left V 6 bases short and J 4 bases short, with 12 bases between. The CDR3 sequence is 13 residues long. Germline CDR1 and CDR2: LGHDT and YNNKEL (reference sequence).

This clonotype has a count of ten or more. This chain uses TRBV20-1 with TRBJ1-2; 8 nucleotides agree with TRBD1. The V segment lost 5 bases and the J segment 2 bases; nucleotides outside the gene matches: 4. The V gene's germline CDR1 is DFQATT and CDR2 SNEGSKA (reference sequence). The CDR3 totals 13 residues. The CDR3 spells CSAAPGGNYGYTF. CDR3 nucleotide sequence: TGCAGTGCTGCCCCAGGGGGCAACTATGGCTACACCTTC.

Note on this clonotype: A much larger clone lies a single base off, so this may be a read error. This rearrangement joins TRBV4-3 to TRBJ1-2; possible D gene TRBD1, 5 bases. The CDR3 extends over 17 amino acids. The germline V and J ends were trimmed by 3 bases and 0 bases, with 17 bases remaining between them. The germline V gene has CDR1 LGHNA and CDR2 YSLEER. CDR3 DNA: TGCGCCAGCAGCCAGACGGACGGGGGTTATTCTAACTATGGCTACACCTTC. This encodes CASSQTDGGYSNYGYTF.

This clonotype was seen a few times. A clone one base away is much larger, so this may be a read error. CDR3 DNA: TGTGCCAGCAGCCCCAATCGGGGGTGTGGCGAGCAGTACTTC. Translated, it gives CASSPNRGCGEQYF. The V gene is TRBV7-2, the J gene TRBJ2-7; the D gene is possibly TRBD2 (6 bases). The CDR3 sequence is 14 residues long. CDR1 is SGHTA and CDR2 is FQGNSA in the germline V gene. The V gene lost 5 bases and the J gene lost 6 bases, with 17 bases spanning the gap.

The table lists this clonotype with many counts. This CDR3 is CASSLATSLSGTQYF. The CDR3 DNA reads TGCGCCAGCAGCTTGGCTACTAGTCTATCCGGTACGCAGTATTTT. V usage is TRBV5-1 and J usage is TRBJ2-3, with a possible D match to TRBD2 (5 bases). The CDR3 extends over 15 amino acids. Germline V gene data show CDR1 as SGHRS and CDR2 as YFSETQ. Trimming shortened V by 0 bases and J by 8 bases, and 16 bases separated the two germline ends. The whole variable domain, filled in from reference TRBV5-1 and TRBJ2-3, reads KAGVTQTPRYLIKTRGQQVTLSCSPISGHRSVSWYQQTPGQGLQFLFEYFSETQRNKGNFPGRFSGRQFSNSRSEMNVSTLELGDSALYLCASSLATSLSGTQYFGPGTRLTVL.